One sample yielded the 9 T cell receptor beta chains listed below, sequenced in a study of blood T cell repertoires in COVID-19. Sequencing was performed with immunoSEQ multiplex PCR; in TCRdb, only in-frame clones are kept and a portion is missing. The sample holds 190,000 or so clones, roughly 82% seen once. The sequencing input was PBMCs or T cells enriched from blood (not recorded which). The receptors originated from a man aged 40-49 years who had recovered from COVID-19.

The chain employs TRBV6-2 or TRBV6-3 and TRBJ2-7; TRBD2 is a possible D gene (6 bases). The ends were cut back, 6 bases at V and 0 bases at J, with 12 bases in the middle. Germline loops: CDR1 MNHEY, CDR2 SVGEGT. CDR3 length: 14 residues. CDR3 nucleotide sequence: TGTGCCAGCAGCTCGAGCGGGCCCTCCTACGAGCAGTACGTC. The encoded protein is CASSSSGPSYEQYV.

The V call is TRBV6-2 or TRBV6-3, the J call TRBJ1-5; 7 positions agree with TRBD1. The CDR3 is 14 amino acids. Looked up from germline, CDR1 is MNHEY and CDR2 is SVGEGT. V dropped 5 bases and J dropped 7; count of bases not matched to a gene: 8. The CDR3 DNA reads TGTGCCAGCAGTCCCAGGGGGTTTGGACAGCCCCAGCATTTT. Translation gives CASSPRGFGQPQHF.

V usage is TRBV7-9 and J usage is TRBJ1-2; a weak D match, TRBD1 (5 bases). Germline V gene lookup returns CDR1 SEHNR and CDR2 FQNEAQ (reference sequence). V was cut by 2 bases and J by 2 bases, with 12 bases left in between. This CDR3 contains 15 residues. The CDR3 DNA reads TGTGCCAGCAGCTTAACCGACAGACTGAACTATGGCTACACCTTC. Amino acid sequence: CASSLTDRLNYGYTF.

The chain employs TRBV10-2 and TRBJ2-3; maybe TRBD1 (5 bases). This CDR3 contains 14 residues. V dropped 3 bases and J dropped 8 bases, with 15 bases sitting between them. From germline, CDR1 is WSHSY and CDR2 SAAADI. The CDR3 spells CASSEGTAQGTQYF. Here the CDR3 DNA reads TGCGCCAGCAGTGAAGGTACAGCTCAGGGTACGCAGTATTTT.

The CDR3 sequence is CASSLRFRGGDYTIDTQYF. CDR3 nucleotide sequence: TGTGCCAGCAGCTTGCGATTTAGGGGGGGCGATTACACAATAGATACGCAGTATTTT. This chain joins TRBV7-3 and TRBJ2-3, with a tentative D call TRBD2 (7 bases). Germline V gene sequence: CDR1 SGHTA, CDR2 FQGTGA. CDR3 length: 19 amino acids. The ends were cut back, 3 bases at V and 5 bases at J, with 27 bases in the middle.

This clone was recorded only once. This chain joins TRBV7-3 and TRBJ2-1; D remains ambiguous. V lost 1 base and J lost 5, with 6 bases in between. The CDR3 runs 13 residues. Germline CDR1 and CDR2: SGHTA and FQGTGA. CDR3 in DNA: TGTGCCAGCAGCTTAAGTCCAAACAATGAGCAGTTCTTC. This gives the protein CASSLSPNNEQFF.

This chain connects TRBV5-1 to TRBJ2-5; 9 nucleotides line up with TRBD2. The CDR3 sequence is 15 residues long. Per germline, CDR1 SGHRS and CDR2 YFSETQ. V gave up 5 bases and J gave up 5 bases; unmatched junction bases: 10. CDR3: CASRSLAGRSETQYF. CDR3 DNA: TGCGCCAGCAGGTCTCTAGCGGGGAGATCGGAGACCCAGTACTTC.

The chain couples TRBV3-1 (or the pseudogene TRBV3-2) to TRBJ2-7; D may be TRBD1 (7 bases). The CDR3 sequence is 16 residues long. Germline assignment: CDR1 LGHDT and CDR2 YNNKEL (reference sequence). The V end was cut by 1 base, the J end by 2 bases, with 15 bases between. CDR3 loop: CASSQGRDSATYEQYF. CDR3 sequence (DNA): TGTGCCAGCAGCCAAGGGCGGGACAGCGCAACCTACGAGCAGTACTTC.

The V and J genes are TRBV6-2 or TRBV6-3 and TRBJ2-1; D gene ambiguous. The CDR3 covers 14 residues. Trimming cost V 0 bases and J 7 bases, with 10 bases left between them. Germline V CDR1 and CDR2: MNHEY, SVGEGT. The CDR3, as DNA: TGTGCCAGCAGTTACTCGCCCGTTAGAAATGAGCAGTTCTTC. Encoded protein: CASSYSPVRNEQFF.